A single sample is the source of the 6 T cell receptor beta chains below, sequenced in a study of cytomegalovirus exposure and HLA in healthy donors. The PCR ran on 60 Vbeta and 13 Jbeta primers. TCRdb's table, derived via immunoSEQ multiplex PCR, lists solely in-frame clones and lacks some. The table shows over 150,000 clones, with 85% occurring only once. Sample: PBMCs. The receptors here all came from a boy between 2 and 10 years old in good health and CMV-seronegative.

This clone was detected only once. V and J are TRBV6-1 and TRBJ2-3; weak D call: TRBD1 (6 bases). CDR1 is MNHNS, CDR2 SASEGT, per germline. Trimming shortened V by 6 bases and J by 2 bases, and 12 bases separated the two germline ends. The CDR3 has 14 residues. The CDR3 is CASSARGDTDTQYF. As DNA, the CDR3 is TGTGCCAGCAGCGCCAGGGGCGACACAGATACGCAGTATTTT.

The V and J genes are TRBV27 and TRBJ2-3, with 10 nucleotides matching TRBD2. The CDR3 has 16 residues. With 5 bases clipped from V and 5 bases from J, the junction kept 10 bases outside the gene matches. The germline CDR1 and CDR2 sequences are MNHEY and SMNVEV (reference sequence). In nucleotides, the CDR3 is TGTGCCAGCAGTCCACTAGCGGGAATCACGAGAGATACGCAGTATTTT. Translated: CASSPLAGITRDTQYF.

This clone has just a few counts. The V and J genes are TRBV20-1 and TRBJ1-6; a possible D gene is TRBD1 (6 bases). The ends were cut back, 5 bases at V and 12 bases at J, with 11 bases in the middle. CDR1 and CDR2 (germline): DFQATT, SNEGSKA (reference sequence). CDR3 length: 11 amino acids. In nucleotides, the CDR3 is TGCAGTGCTTACCGCAGGGGACCCCTCCACTTT. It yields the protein CSAYRRGPLHF.

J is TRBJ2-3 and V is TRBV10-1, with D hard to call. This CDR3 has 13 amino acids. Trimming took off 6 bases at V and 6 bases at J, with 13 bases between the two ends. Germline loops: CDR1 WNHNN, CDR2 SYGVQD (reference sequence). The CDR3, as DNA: TGCGCCAGCAGCCCCACTCCTTCCGATACGCAGTATTTT. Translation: CASSPTPSDTQYF.

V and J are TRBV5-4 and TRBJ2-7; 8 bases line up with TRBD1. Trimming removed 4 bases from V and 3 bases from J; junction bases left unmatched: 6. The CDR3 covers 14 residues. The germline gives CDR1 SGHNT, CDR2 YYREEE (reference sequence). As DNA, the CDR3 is TGTGCCAGCAGCGGCGGACAGGGTATCTACGAGCAGTACTTC. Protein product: CASSGGQGIYEQYF.

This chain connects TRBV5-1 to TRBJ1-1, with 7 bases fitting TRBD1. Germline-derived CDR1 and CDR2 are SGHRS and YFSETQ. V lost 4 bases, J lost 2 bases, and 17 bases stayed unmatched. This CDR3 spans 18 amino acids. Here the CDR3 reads CASSRTITGGTANTEAFF. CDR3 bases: TGCGCCAGCAGCCGGACTATAACCGGCGGGACAGCAAACACTGAAGCTTTCTTT. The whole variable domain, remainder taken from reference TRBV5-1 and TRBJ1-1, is KAGVTQTPRYLIKTRGQQVTLSCSPISGHRSVSWYQQTPGQGLQFLFEYFSETQRNKGNFPGRFSGRQFSNSRSEMNVSTLELGDSALYLCASSRTITGGTANTEAFFGQGTRLTVV.